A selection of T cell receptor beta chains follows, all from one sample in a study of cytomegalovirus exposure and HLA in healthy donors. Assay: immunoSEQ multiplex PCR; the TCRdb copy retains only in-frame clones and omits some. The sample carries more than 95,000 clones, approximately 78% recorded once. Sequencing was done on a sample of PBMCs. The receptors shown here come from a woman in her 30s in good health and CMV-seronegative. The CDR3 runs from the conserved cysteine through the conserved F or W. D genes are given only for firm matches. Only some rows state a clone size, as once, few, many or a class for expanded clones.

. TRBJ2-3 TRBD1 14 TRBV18 TGTGCCAGCTCATACGACAGGGGGGGAGATACGCAGTATTTT CASSYDRGGDTQYF
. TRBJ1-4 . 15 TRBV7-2 TGTGCCAGCAGCTTAGCGCGGCAGGGGAATGAAAAACTGTTTTTT CASSLARQGNEKLFF
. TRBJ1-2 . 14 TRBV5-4 TGTGCCAGCAGCTCCACTCGGGGGGCGGGAGGCTACACCTTC CASSSTRGAGGYTF
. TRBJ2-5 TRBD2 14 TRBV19 TGTGCCAGTAGTATTCTTGCGGGGGGTGAGACCCAGTACTTC CASSILAGGETQYF
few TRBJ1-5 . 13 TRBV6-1 TGTGCCAGCAGTTGGAACAGCTATCAGCCCCAGCATTTT CASSWNSYQPQHF
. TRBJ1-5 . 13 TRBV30 TGTGCCTGGAGTGAGGCGGAAAATCAGCCCCAGCATTTT CAWSEAENQPQHF
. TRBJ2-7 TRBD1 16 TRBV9 TGTGCCAGCAGCGTAGGCCCGGGACAGGGTACCTACGAGCAGTACTTC CASSVGPGQGTYEQYF
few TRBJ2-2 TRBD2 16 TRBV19 TGTGCCAGTAGGGGACTAGCGGGAGATAAGGCCGGGGAGCTGTTTTTT CASRGLAGDKAGELFF
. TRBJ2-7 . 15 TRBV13 TGTGCCAGCAGCATCCCTTCGCGTGCCTCCTACGAGCAGTACTTC CASSIPSRASYEQYF
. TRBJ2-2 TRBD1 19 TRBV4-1 TGCGCCAGCAGCCAAGCCTTCTTCGACAGGGGCGAGAACACCGGGGAGCTGTTTTTT CASSQAFFDRGENTGELFF
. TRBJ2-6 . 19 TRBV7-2 TGTGCCAGCAGCTTAGTTGGCAGGGGCCGCCCAGGAGGGGCCAACGTCCTGACTTTC CASSLVGRGRPGGANVLTF
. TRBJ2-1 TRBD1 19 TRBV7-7 TGTGCTAGCAGCTTAGCGTTCCCGGGACAGGACCCTAAACTCAATGAGCAGTTCTTC CASSLAFPGQDPKLNEQFF
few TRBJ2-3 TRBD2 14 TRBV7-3 TGTGCCAGCTCCGGCAGCGGGGGGCTTGATACGCAGTATTTT CASSGSGGLDTQYF
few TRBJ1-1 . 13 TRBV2 TGTGCCAGCAGGGGAAACAGGGACACTGAAGCTTTCTTT CASRGNRDTEAFF
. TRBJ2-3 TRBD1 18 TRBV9 TGTGCCAGCAGCGTGAGAACAGGGGGCGGCCCTAGCACAGATACGCAGTATTTT CASSVRTGGGPSTDTQYF
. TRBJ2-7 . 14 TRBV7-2 TGTGCCAGCAGAGGGCAGGGGGGCTCCTACGAGCAGTACTTC CASRGQGGSYEQYF
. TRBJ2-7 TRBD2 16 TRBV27 TGTGCCAGCAGTCCCGGGACTAGCGGGAGGGCGAACGAGCAGTACTTC CASSPGTSGRANEQYF
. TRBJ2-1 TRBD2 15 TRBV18 TGTGCCAGCTCACCAACGACTAGCGGATACAATGAGCAGTTCTTC CASSPTTSGYNEQFF
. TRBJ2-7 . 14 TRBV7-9 TGTGCCAGCAGCCCTAGTAGAAGGTATCCCGAGCAGTACTTC CASSPSRRYPEQYF
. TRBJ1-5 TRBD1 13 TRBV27 TGTGCCAGCGGGACAGGGGTAAATCAGCCCCAGCATTTT CASGTGVNQPQHF
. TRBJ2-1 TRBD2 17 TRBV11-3 TGTGCCAGCAGCCCGACTAGCGGGAGGGGGCGGTACAATGAGCAGTTCTTC CASSPTSGRGRYNEQFF
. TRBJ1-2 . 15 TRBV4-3 TGCGCCAGCAGCCCCCGTCCGGGGAGAGGCTATGGCTACACCTTC CASSPRPGRGYGYTF
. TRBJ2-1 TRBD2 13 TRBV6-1 TGTGCCAGCGTTAGCGGGGGACAAAATGAGCAGTTCTTC CASVSGGQNEQFF
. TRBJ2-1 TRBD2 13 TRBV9 TGTGCCAGCAGCCAAGGAGCGGGGAGTGAGCAGTTCTTC CASSQGAGSEQFF
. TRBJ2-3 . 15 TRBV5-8 TGTGCCAGCAGCTTGGTGGGCTTCCGCACAGATACGCAGTATTTT CASSLVGFRTDTQYF